This TCR beta chain was sequenced during a study of blood T cells in healthy people across ages. The study, taken as a whole, reports: Observed TCR beta diversity per million T cells went down as age went up. This fall followed a roughly linear course with age.

Germline V gene data show CDR1 as MDHEN and CDR2 as SYDVKM. CDR3 length: 14 amino acids. In the case of this clonotype: The target antigen is unknown.

A second PCR of roughly 7 to 11 cycles used a sample-barcoded 5' primer and a J-beta primer mix. TCRdb reprocessed the 5' RACE reads with MiXCR, giving one entry per CDR3 protein. The top ten hold approximately 21% of the sample, which has roughly 800,000 distinct CDR3 sequences, 58% seen once. The clonotype was recovered from a man aged 25-40 years in good health. Specimen: blood. The V and J genes are TRBV28 and TRBJ2-4, with 9 bases fitting TRBD1. The closer fit of TRBJ2-7 to the DNA end suggests the J call may be wrong. The CDR3 sequence: CASVMGDRVNEQYF. The CDR3 DNA is TGTGCCAGCGTCATGGGGGACAGGGTAAACGAGCAGTACTTC.